This T cell receptor (beta chain) was captured by sequencing in a study of cytomegalovirus exposure and HLA in healthy donors. Study-level information: HLA-typed donors contributed approximately 86 million unique TCRs, which were held in an early data release.

The CDR3 totals 14 residues. V lost 4 bases and J 4 bases, leaving 16 bases between the germline ends. Per germline, CDR1 SQVTM and CDR2 ANQGSEA. 13 Jbeta primers and 60 Vbeta primers were used for the PCR. Here immunoSEQ multiplex PCR was the method, and the copy in TCRdb shows in-frame clones only, minus some. The sample lists approximately 140,000 clones, approximately 72% occurring once. Note on this clone: Its antigen remains unidentified.

Study observations and caveats: The number of N-insertions in an Asian-associated ancestry cluster was reportedly below the approximately 680-donor mean in a later analysis. Whilst most TCR sequences proved rare, a subset of public TCRs occurred across many donors.

The receptor's source is a human donor in good health. The sample comprised PBMCs. This chain connects TRBV29-1 to TRBJ1-2; no clear D. The CDR3 nucleotides read TGCAGCGTTGGGGGAACTACGGGGTTCTATGGCTACACCTTC. This codes for CSVGGTTGFYGYTF.